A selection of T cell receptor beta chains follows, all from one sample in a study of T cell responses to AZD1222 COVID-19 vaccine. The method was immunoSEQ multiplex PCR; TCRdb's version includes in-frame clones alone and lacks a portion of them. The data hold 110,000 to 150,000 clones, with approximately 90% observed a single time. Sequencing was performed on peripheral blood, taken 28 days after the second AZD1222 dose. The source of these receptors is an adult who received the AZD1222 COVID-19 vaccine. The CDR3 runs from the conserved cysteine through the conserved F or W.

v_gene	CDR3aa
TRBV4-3	CASSQEGQLQGGAFF
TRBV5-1	CASSLGTAADTIYF
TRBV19	CASSMMTGVSGYTF
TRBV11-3	CASSLAATQETQYF
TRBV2	CASVNGVRFYGYTF
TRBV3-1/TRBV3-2	CASSQVAANYGYTF
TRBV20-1	CSASTRNGYTF
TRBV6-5	CASSYSRQGYTEAFF
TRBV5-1	CASSLALADYSYEQYF
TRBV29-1	CSGVPGVTFEAFF
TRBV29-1	CSVQAVGRRYEQYF
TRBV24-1	CATARDPRDTQYF
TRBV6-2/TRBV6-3	CASSYSTGGRTLF
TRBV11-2	CASSLAGPPQHF
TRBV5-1	CASSLVLAGGELFF
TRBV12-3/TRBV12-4	CASRPSNTEAFF
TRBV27	CASKPDQGNQPQHF
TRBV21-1	CASSPQVPGLAGAYEQYF
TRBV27	CASSFYGGRVEKLFF
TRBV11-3	CASSPGLAASTDTQYF
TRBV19	CASSRDRRSYEQYF
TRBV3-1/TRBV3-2	CASSQVDEQFF
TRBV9	CASSAGTGVTGELFF
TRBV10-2	CASTQGGGGEQYF
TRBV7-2	CASSLDRQAQPLHF
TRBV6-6	CASYDRGPNYGYTF
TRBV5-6	CASSWDTNYGYTF
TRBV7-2	CASSAGVWYEQYF
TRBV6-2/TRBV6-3	CASSSGAIEESNQPQHF
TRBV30	CAWSYGTGWEQYF
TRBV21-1	CASSPKGGQLTDTQYF
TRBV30	CAWRGELAGRNEQFF
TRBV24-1	CATGTEINEQFF
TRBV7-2	CASSFWTGEGNQPQHF
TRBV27	CASRSTSTDTQYF
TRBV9	CASSPRGGQSPLHF
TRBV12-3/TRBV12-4	CASSRDIGAFF
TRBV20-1	CSARYAYEQYF
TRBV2	CASRSGTASYNEQFF
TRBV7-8	CASSLGALAAGTQYF
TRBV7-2	CASSPWTAVPGNTIYF
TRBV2	CASRETREPPGFF
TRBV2	CATAGQGAFEQFF
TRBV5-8	CASSPGPPEAFF
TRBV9	CASSVASGNTGELFF
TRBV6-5	CASSYTPAGSAGYTF
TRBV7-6	CASSLEGLAGVHNEQFF
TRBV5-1	CASRDPGVGNYGYTF
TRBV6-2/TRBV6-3	CASSYGDRPMNTEAFF
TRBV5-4	CASSLEWPSSYEQYF
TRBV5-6	CASSLVSVGSNSPLHF
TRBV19	CASSSQRSTDTQYF
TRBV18	CASSHGGGTPDTQYF
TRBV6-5	CATWGSESRGYTF
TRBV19	CATRRGSSYNEQFF